The clone carrying this TCR beta chain came up a few times. The target antigen is unknown. The V and J ends lost 2 bases and 5 bases respectively, with 13 bases between them. The germline gives CDR1 MNHEY, CDR2 SVGEGT. This CDR3 is 14 amino acids long. Thyroid ultrasound and orbital computed tomography, with clinical symptoms and serum thyroxine and TRAb, informed diagnoses. Cells are PBMCs isolated from about 10 ml of fresh blood. The sample is drawn from a study of T cells in Graves' hyperthyroidism and ophthalmopathy. About the research overall: Specimen type is peripheral blood, collected at initial diagnosis prior to any treatment. Whole-study findings and limits: Ophthalmopathy onset followed model prediction by a median approximately 5.9 months.

Template material for amplifying TCR beta CDR3 regions consisted of RNA transcripts. Initially, a first-round RT-PCR of the TCR CDR3 employed the HTBI primer set. TCRdb reanalysed the multiplex PCR reads using MiXCR and keeps one entry per CDR3 protein. The sample has approximately 620,000 distinct CDR3 sequences; around 14% are singletons. This clonotype originated in a young woman with Graves' hyperthyroidism that later progressed to Graves' ophthalmopathy. The chain combines TRBV6-2 or TRBV6-3 with TRBJ2-7; tentatively, D is TRBD2 (6 bases). Sample: blood. This CDR3 reads CASSYTSPTDEQYF. The CDR3 region has the DNA TGTGCCAGCAGTTACACTAGCCCAACGGACGAGCAGTACTTC.